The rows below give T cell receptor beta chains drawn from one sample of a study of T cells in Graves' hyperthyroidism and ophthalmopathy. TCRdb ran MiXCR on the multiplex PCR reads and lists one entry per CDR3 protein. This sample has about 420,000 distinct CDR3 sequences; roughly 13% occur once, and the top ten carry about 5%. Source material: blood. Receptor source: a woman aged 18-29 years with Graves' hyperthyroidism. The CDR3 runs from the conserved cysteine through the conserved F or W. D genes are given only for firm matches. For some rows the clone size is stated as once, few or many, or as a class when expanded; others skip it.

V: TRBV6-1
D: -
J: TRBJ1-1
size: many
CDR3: CASSEEGGAFF
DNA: TGTGCCAGCAGTGAAGAGGGCGGAGCTTTCTTT

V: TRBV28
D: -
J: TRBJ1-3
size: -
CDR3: CASSFNPSSGNTIYF
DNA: TGTGCCAGCAGTTTCAATCCGAGCTCTGGAAACACCATATATTTT

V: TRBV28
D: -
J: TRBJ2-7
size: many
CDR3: CASSFVGFDITYEQYF
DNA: TGTGCCAGCAGTTTTGTGGGTTTTGACATAACCTACGAGCAGTACTTC

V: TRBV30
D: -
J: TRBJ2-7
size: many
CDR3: CAWTRAPREQYF
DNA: TGTGCCTGGACCAGGGCCCCTCGCGAGCAGTACTTC

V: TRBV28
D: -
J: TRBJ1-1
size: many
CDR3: CASSLSPGVNTEAFF
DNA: TGTGCCAGCAGTTTATCGCCGGGCGTGAACACTGAAGCTTTCTTT

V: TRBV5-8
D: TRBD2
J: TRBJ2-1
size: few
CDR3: CASSLNRVWTSGYNEQFF
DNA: TGTGCCAGCAGCTTGAATAGGGTATGGACTAGCGGCTACAATGAGCAGTTCTTC

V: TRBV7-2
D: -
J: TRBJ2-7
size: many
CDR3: CASSLELLHEQYF
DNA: TGTGCCAGCAGCTTAGAACTCCTTCACGAGCAGTACTTC

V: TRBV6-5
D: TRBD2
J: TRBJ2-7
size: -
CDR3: CASSYLAGEGSYEQYF
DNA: TGTGCCAGCAGTTACTTAGCGGGAGAGGGCTCCTACGAGCAGTACTTC

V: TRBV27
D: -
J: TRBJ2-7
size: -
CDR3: CASSLSPTAFHEQYF
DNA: TGTGCCAGCAGTCTCTCCCCGACAGCGTTCCACGAGCAGTACTTC

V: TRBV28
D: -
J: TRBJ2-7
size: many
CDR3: CASSSDRYEQYF
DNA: TGTGCCAGCAGTTCTGACAGATACGAGCAGTACTTC

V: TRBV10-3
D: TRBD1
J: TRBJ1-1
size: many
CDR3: CAISEGDRGREAEAFF
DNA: TGTGCCATCAGTGAGGGTGACAGGGGGCGGGAGGCTGAAGCTTTCTTT

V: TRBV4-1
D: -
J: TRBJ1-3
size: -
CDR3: CASSQGLFPGVHGNTIYF
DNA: TGCGCCAGCAGCCAAGGACTTTTCCCAGGGGTACATGGAAACACCATATATTTT

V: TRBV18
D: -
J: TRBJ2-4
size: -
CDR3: CASSPGGRTQYF
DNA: TGTGCCAGCTCACCAGGCGGACGGACTCAGTACTTC

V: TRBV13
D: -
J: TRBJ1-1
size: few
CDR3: CASSLGRGAGTEAFF
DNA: TGTGCCAGCAGCTTAGGAAGGGGGGCGGGCACTGAAGCTTTCTTT

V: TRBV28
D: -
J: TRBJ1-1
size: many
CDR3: CASSSPDTSEAFF
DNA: TGTGCCAGCAGTTCCCCGGACACTTCTGAAGCTTTCTTT

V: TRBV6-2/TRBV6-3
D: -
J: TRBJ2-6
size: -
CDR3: CASRGLGANVLTF
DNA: TGTGCCAGCAGGGGGCTAGGGGCCAACGTCCTGACTTTC

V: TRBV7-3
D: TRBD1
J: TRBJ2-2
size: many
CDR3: CASSSNGQGARELFF
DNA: TGTGCCAGCAGCTCTAACGGACAGGGGGCGAGGGAGCTGTTTTTT

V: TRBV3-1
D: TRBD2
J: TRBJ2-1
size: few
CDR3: CASSLLSGNGNEQFF
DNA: TGTGCCAGCAGCCTCCTTAGCGGGAACGGAAATGAGCAGTTCTTC

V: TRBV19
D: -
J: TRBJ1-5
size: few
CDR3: CASSTHLDSYSNQPQHF
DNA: TGTGCCAGTAGTACCCACTTGGACAGTTATAGCAATCAGCCCCAGCATTTT

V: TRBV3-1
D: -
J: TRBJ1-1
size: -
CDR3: CASSQGTLNTEAFF
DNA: TGTGCCAGCAGCCAAGGAACCCTGAACACTGAAGCTTTCTTT

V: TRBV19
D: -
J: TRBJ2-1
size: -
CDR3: CASSQGPSTDEQFF
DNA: TGTGCCAGCAGCCAAGGTCCGAGCACCGATGAGCAGTTCTTC

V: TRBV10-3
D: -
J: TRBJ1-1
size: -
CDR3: CAISADGLNTEAFF
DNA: TGTGCCATCAGCGCGGACGGGTTGAACACTGAAGCTTTCTTT

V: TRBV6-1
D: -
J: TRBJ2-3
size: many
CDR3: CASNRGARDTQYF
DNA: TGTGCCAGCAATCGGGGGGCAAGGGATACGCAGTATTTT

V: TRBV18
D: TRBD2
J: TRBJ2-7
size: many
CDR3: CASSPLAGGPGQYEQYF
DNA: TGTGCCAGCTCACCACTAGCGGGAGGGCCGGGGCAATACGAGCAGTACTTC

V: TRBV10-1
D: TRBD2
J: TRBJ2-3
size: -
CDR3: CASSEHSGTADTQYF
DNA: TGCGCCAGCAGCGAACACAGCGGGACGGCGGATACGCAGTATTTT

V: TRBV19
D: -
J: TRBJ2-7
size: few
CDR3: CASSPSRGTYEQYF
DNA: TGTGCCAGTAGCCCTTCCCGGGGGACCTACGAGCAGTACTTC

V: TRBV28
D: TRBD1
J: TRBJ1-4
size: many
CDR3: CASSNNRDREKLFF
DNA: TGTGCCAGCAGTAACAACCGGGACAGAGAAAAACTGTTTTTT

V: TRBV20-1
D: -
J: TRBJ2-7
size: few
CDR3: CNARPIGEQYF
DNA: TGCAATGCTAGGCCCATTGGCGAGCAGTACTTC

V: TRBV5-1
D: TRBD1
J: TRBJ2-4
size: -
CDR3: CASSPPGQAPSLYF
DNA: TGCGCCAGCAGCCCCCCGGGACAGGCCCCCTCTCTGTACTTC

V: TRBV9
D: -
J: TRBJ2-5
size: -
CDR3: CASSVDGVAETQYF
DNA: TGTGCCAGCAGCGTAGACGGGGTAGCAGAGACCCAGTACTTC